Listed here are 20 T cell receptor beta chains from one sample, sequenced in a study of blood T cells in healthy people across ages (dated by TCRdb to about 2015). The method was 5' RACE. Data came from an Illumina HiSeq 2500. A second about 7 to 11 cycle PCR used a sample-barcoded 5' primer and a J-beta primer mix. The raw public reads went through TCRdb reprocessing: fastp at Q25, MiXCR clone calling, in-frame beta chains kept. CDR3 protein sequences are deduplicated, and each keeps its most common genes and DNA. The sample table lists roughly 1,500,000 distinct CDR3 sequences, around 36% of them with a count of one. The top ten constitute approximately 10% of the sample. The sample was blood. The receptors were gathered from a woman aged 25 to 39 in good health.

DNA of the CDR3: TGTGCCAGCAGCGTAGCTGCACGGAGCACTGAAGCTTTCTTT. Its protein product is CASSVAARSTEAFF. The chain recombines TRBV9 with TRBJ1-1; D ambiguous. The CDR3 loop spans 14 amino acids. Germline CDR1 is SGDLS and CDR2 is YYNGEE. Trimming took off 0 bases at V and 4 bases at J, with 10 bases between the two ends. Full variable domain (remainder filled in from reference TRBV9 and TRBJ1-1): DSGVTQTPKHLITATGQRVTLRCSPRSGDLSVYWYQQSLDQGLQFLIQYYNGEERAKGNILERFSAQQFPDLHSELNLSSLELGDSALYFCASSVAARSTEAFFGQGTRLTVV.

This clonotype has more than one count but fewer than ten. Relative to the germline gene, one junction end is altered; a read error may explain this. The chain recombines TRBV30 with TRBJ2-1; D gene unclear. Germline lookup yields CDR1 GTSNPN and CDR2 SVGIG (reference sequence). CDR3 length equals 14 residues. The CDR3 sequence: CAWRTGSSYNEQFF. The CDR3 DNA is TGTGCCTGGAGGACGGGCAGCTCCTACAATGAACAGTTCTTC.

V gene TRBV12-3 or TRBV12-4 combines with J gene TRBJ2-1; TRBD1 aligns across 9 bases. V lost 6 bases and J lost 0; bases outside the gene matches: 21. The CDR3 totals 21 residues. DNA of the CDR3: TGTGCCAGCAGGTCTGACAGGGGGGCCTATCCGGCCCAGTACTCCTACAATGAGCAGTTCTTC. This translates into CASRSDRGAYPAQYSYNEQFF.

In this sample, this clonotype turned up many times. The chain uses TRBV11-3 and TRBJ2-3; 7 nucleotides agree with TRBD2. Germline assignment: CDR1 SGHNT and CDR2 YENEEA. V lost 5 bases, J lost 4 bases, and 6 bases stayed unmatched. The CDR3 sequence is 14 residues long. CDR3 DNA: TGTGCCAGCAGCCTATCAGGGAGGGCAGATACGCAGTATTTT. Amino acid sequence: CASSLSGRADTQYF. Full variable domain (missing parts from reference TRBV11-3 and TRBJ2-3): EAGVVQSPRYKIIEKKQPVAFWCNPISGHNTLYWYLQNLGQGPELLIRYENEEAVDDSQLPKDRFSAERLKGVDSTLKIQPAELGDSAVYLCASSLSGRADTQYFGPGTRLTVL.

The rearrangement uses TRBV30 and TRBJ1-2, with 8 bases identical to TRBD1. The CDR3 has 12 amino acids. Germline V gives CDR1 GTSNPN, CDR2 SVGIG (reference sequence). Trimming at V came to 8 bases and at J to 4 bases, leaving 6 bases not matched to a gene. CDR3 coding DNA: TGTGCCGGCCCAGGACAGGGCTATGGCTACACCTTC. This translates into CAGPGQGYGYTF.

This clonotype was seen a few times. This chain connects TRBV5-1 to TRBJ2-3; the match to TRBD2 covers 10 bases. This CDR3 is 16 amino acids long. V was clipped by 2 bases and J by 6 bases; unmatched bases: 9. Germline loops: CDR1 SGHRS, CDR2 YFSETQ. The chain's CDR3 is CASSFSSGRSYDTQYF. The CDR3 region has the DNA TGCGCCAGCAGCTTTAGTAGCGGGAGGTCGTACGATACGCAGTATTTT. Full variable domain (missing parts from reference TRBV5-1 and TRBJ2-3): KAGVTQTPRYLIKTRGQQVTLSCSPISGHRSVSWYQQTPGQGLQFLFEYFSETQRNKGNFPGRFSGRQFSNSRSEMNVSTLELGDSALYLCASSFSSGRSYDTQYFGPGTRLTVL.

Concerning this clonotype itself: Being one base from a much bigger clone, this may be a read error. The V call is TRBV4-1, the J call TRBJ2-7, with a tentative D call TRBD2 (6 bases). Germline CDR1 MGHRA, CDR2 YSYEKL. The CDR3 sequence is 13 residues long. CDR3 DNA: TGCGCCGGCAGCACGGGAGAAGCCTACGAGCAGTACTTC. Protein sequence: CAGSTGEAYEQYF.

This chain joins TRBV20-1 and TRBJ2-7; 7 bases match TRBD2. CDR3 size: 14 residues. V lost 5 bases and J lost 2; bases outside the gene matches: 9. CDR1 is DFQATT and CDR2 is SNEGSKA in the germline V gene (reference sequence). Written as DNA, the CDR3 is TGCAGTGCTCCGAAGGCGGGAGTAACCTACGAGCAGTACTTC. It codes for CSAPKAGVTYEQYF.

The CDR3 protein is CAISATSGGNNEQFF. The CDR3 DNA sequence: TGTGCCATCAGTGCGACTAGCGGGGGCAACAATGAGCAGTTCTTC. This chain joins TRBV10-3 and TRBJ2-1; 12 nucleotides align to TRBD2. CDR1 and CDR2 (germline): ENHRY, SYGVKD. The ends lost 4 bases at V and 5 bases at J; junction bases unmatched: 3. The CDR3 runs to 15 residues.

The chain carries TRBV2 and TRBJ1-5; 11 positions match TRBD1. The CDR3 runs 14 residues. Germline CDR1 SNHLY, CDR2 FYNNEI. V lost 1 base to trimming and J lost 7 bases; unmatched junction nucleotides: 0. The CDR3 DNA reads as TGTGCCAGCAGTGAAGGGGACAGGGGGCAGCCCCAGCATTTT. Translated: CASSEGDRGQPQHF.

V gene TRBV20-1 combines with J gene TRBJ2-5; D is uncertain. Trimming cost V 5 bases and J 11 bases, with 18 bases left between them. This CDR3 is 12 amino acids long. Germline-derived CDR1 and CDR2 are DFQATT and SNEGSKA (reference sequence). This chain's CDR3 is CSALRQNNEQYF. As DNA, the CDR3 is TGCAGTGCTTTGAGGCAGAACAATGAGCAGTACTTC.

The V gene is TRBV25-1, the J gene TRBJ2-3; TRBD2 matches 9 bases. Losses at the gene ends were 6 bases for V and 4 bases for J; bases not matched to a gene: 8. Germline CDR1 MGHDK, CDR2 SYGVNS. CDR3 size: 15 residues. The CDR3 DNA is TGTGCCAGCAGCCGCGGGAGGGGGGGGGCAGATACGCAGTATTTT. It specifies CASSRGRGGADTQYF.

This clonotype was detected only a few times. The chain is built from TRBV7-3 and TRBJ2-2; 9 nucleotides line up with TRBD1. The germline gives CDR1 SGHTA, CDR2 FQGTGA. V shed 5 bases, J shed 5 bases, and the junction held 6 bases outside the gene matches. The CDR3 is made up of 15 amino acids. The DNA for the CDR3 is TGTGCCAGCAGCCTATGGGGGACAGGGACCGGGGAGCTGTTTTTT. Amino acids: CASSLWGTGTGELFF. The full variable domain, with the rest looked up from reference TRBV7-3 and TRBJ2-2, is GAGVSQTPSNKVTEKGKYVELRCDPISGHTALYWYRQSLGQGPEFLIYFQGTGAADDSGLPNDRFFAVRPEGSVSTLKIQRTERGDSAVYLCASSLWGTGTGELFFGEGSRLTVL.

In its sample, this clonotype was seen many times. This chain links TRBV29-1 with TRBJ2-1; D possibly corresponds to TRBD1 (6 bases). The CDR3 extends over 14 amino acids. Trimming removed 6 bases at V and 4 bases at J, with 16 bases between. Germline values: CDR1 SQVTM, CDR2 ANQGSEA. This chain's CDR3 is CSVPQGTVYNEQFF. CDR3 DNA: TGCAGCGTGCCTCAGGGGACGGTATACAATGAGCAGTTCTTC.

The J gene is TRBJ1-1, the V gene TRBV15; D is ambiguous. The ends were cut back, 1 base at V and 0 bases at J, with 9 bases in the middle. This CDR3 spans 15 amino acids. The germline V gene encodes CDR1 LNHNV and CDR2 YYDKDF (reference sequence). CDR3 DNA sequence: TGTGCCACCAGCAGAGTTGTGGATTTGAACACTGAAGCTTTCTTT. Its translation: CATSRVVDLNTEAFF.

The genes are TRBV5-1 and TRBJ2-2; 15 bases map to TRBD2. The CDR3 spans 18 residues. Unmatched junction bases numbered 9, after V lost 4 bases and J lost 5 bases. Germline CDR1 is SGHRS and CDR2 is YFSETQ. CDR3 amino acids: CASSPGLAGGSYTGELFF. The DNA for the CDR3 is TGCGCCAGCAGCCCGGGACTAGCGGGAGGCTCGTATACCGGGGAGCTGTTTTTT.

V gene TRBV9 combines with J gene TRBJ2-3; tentative D call: TRBD2 (5 bases). Trimming stripped 4 bases from V and 6 bases from J, with 12 bases between. The CDR3 is 13 amino acids. Germline CDR1 is SGDLS and CDR2 is YYNGEE. CDR3 nucleotide sequence: TGTGCCAGCAGCATGGGCCCGGGGGATACGCAGTATTTT. The encoded protein is CASSMGPGDTQYF.

This clonotype was seen a few times. V usage is TRBV27 and J usage is TRBJ2-1; D uncertain. Trimming pared 5 bases from V and 5 bases from J, leaving 10 bases between. The V gene's germline CDR1 is MNHEY and CDR2 SMNVEV (reference sequence). The CDR3 loop spans 13 amino acids. CDR3 loop: CASSLLLDNEQFF. CDR3 nucleotide sequence: TGTGCCAGCAGTCTCCTCCTCGACAATGAGCAGTTCTTC.

The chain links TRBV5-1 to TRBJ2-1, with 11 bases matching TRBD2. The CDR3 runs to 16 residues. CDR1 is SGHRS, CDR2 YFSETQ, per germline. V lost 3 bases to trimming and J lost 9 bases; unmatched junction nucleotides: 11. The CDR3: CASSSLLAGAVGEQFF. CDR3 nucleotide sequence: TGCGCCAGCAGCTCCCTACTAGCGGGGGCCGTGGGTGAGCAGTTCTTC.

This clonotype was observed a handful of times. This chain links TRBV20-1 with TRBJ2-4; weak D call: TRBD2 (5 bases). Germline CDR1 DFQATT, CDR2 SNEGSKA (reference sequence). CDR3 length: 16 amino acids. Trimming removed 2 bases from V and 0 bases from J, with 14 bases in between. The CDR3 loop is CSARPGVHVAKNIQYF. CDR3 coding DNA: TGCAGTGCTAGACCCGGGGTGCACGTAGCCAAAAACATTCAGTACTTC.